This passage covers 20 T cell receptor beta chains from one sample sequenced in a study of regulatory T cells in long-lasting Graves disease. Time point of the sample: newly diagnosed GD, antithyroid drugs for less than 3 months. PBMC-extracted RNA yielded the TCR library. The TCR beta library used iRepertoire HTBI primers with Arm-PCR amplification of CDR3. MiXCR, applied by TCRdb to the multiplex PCR reads, yields one record per CDR3 protein. The sample lists 500,000 or so distinct CDR3 sequences, around 15% occurring once. These data are also associated with another study on T cells in Graves' hyperthyroidism and ophthalmopathy.

Material: peripheral blood mononuclear cells (PBMCs), obtained at new diagnosis, from a patient treated with antithyroid drugs. All receptors come from a man in his forties with Graves disease.

V usage is TRBV5-1 and J usage is TRBJ2-5, with 7 bases identical to TRBD1. The CDR3 consists of 14 residues. Trimming took 0 bases from V and 5 from J; bases not matched to a gene: 4. Germline loops: CDR1 SGHRS, CDR2 YFSETQ. The CDR3 reads CASSLGGGDETQYF. CDR3 DNA: TGCGCCAGCAGCTTGGGAGGGGGCGACGAGACCCAGTACTTC. Combining the CDR3 with reference TRBV5-1 and TRBJ2-5 gives the whole variable domain KAGVTQTPRYLIKTRGQQVTLSCSPISGHRSVSWYQQTPGQGLQFLFEYFSETQRNKGNFPGRFSGRQFSNSRSEMNVSTLELGDSALYLCASSLGGGDETQYFGPGTRLLVL.

This clonotype was recorded at least ten times. This chain connects TRBV28 to TRBJ1-5, with 10 bases aligning to TRBD1. V lost 5 bases and J lost 7; bases outside the gene matches: 8. CDR3 size: 15 residues. The germline V gene encodes CDR1 MDHEN and CDR2 SYDVKM. CDR3 loop: CASSPRDRGEQPQHF. DNA for the CDR3: TGTGCCAGCAGTCCCCGGGACAGGGGAGAGCAGCCCCAGCATTTT. Based on the CDR3 plus reference TRBV28 and TRBJ1-5, the full variable domain is DVKVTQSSRYLVKRTGEKVFLECVQDMDHENMFWYRQDPGLGLRLIYFSYDVKMKEKGDIPEGYSVSREKKERFSLILESASTNQTSMYLCASSPRDRGEQPQHFGDGTRLSIL.

This clonotype was observed many times. CDR3: CASSIHGQNTEAFF. The CDR3, as DNA: TGTGCCAGCAGCATTCACGGCCAGAACACTGAAGCTTTCTTT. J is TRBJ1-1 and V is TRBV3-1; D remains unclear. Trimming shortened V by 5 bases and J by 1 base, and 11 bases separated the two germline ends. The germline V gene has CDR1 LGHDT and CDR2 YNNKEL (reference sequence). This CDR3 has 14 residues.

This clonotype was detected many times. The V gene is TRBV12-3 or TRBV12-4, the J gene TRBJ1-1; no clear D gene. CDR3 length: 10 residues. Trimming pared 10 bases from V and 11 bases from J, leaving 14 bases between. In DNA, the CDR3 is TGTGCCACCGACCGACCACCCGCTTTCTTT. Residues: CATDRPPAFF.

This clonotype was counted at least ten times. This chain uses TRBV7-2 with TRBJ2-7, with a possible D match to TRBD2 (6 bases). CDR1 SGHTA and CDR2 FQGNSA come from the germline V gene. V was shortened by 6 bases and J by 2 bases, with 14 bases between the two germline ends. CDR3 length equals 14 residues. The CDR3 protein is CASSPWTTTYEQYF. The CDR3 DNA follows: TGTGCCAGCAGTCCATGGACTACTACCTACGAGCAGTACTTC.

This clonotype was counted many times. The genes are TRBV12-3 or TRBV12-4 and TRBJ2-1; 12 bases fit TRBD2. V lost 6 bases and J lost 6; bases outside the gene matches: 9. This CDR3 region has 16 residues. CDR3 protein: CASSDSSGRVGNEQFF. CDR3 coding DNA: TGTGCCAGCAGCGATTCTAGCGGGAGGGTAGGCAATGAGCAGTTCTTC.

V and J are TRBV2 and TRBJ2-7, with 10 bases matching TRBD2. Trimming removed 9 bases from V and 3 bases from J; junction bases left unmatched: 11. The CDR3 extends over 15 amino acids. The germline gives CDR1 SNHLY, CDR2 FYNNEI. CDR3 nucleotide sequence: TGTGCCAGTACCACCGCTAGCGGGAGATTCTACGAGCAGTACTTC. As protein: CASTTASGRFYEQYF.

This chain uses TRBV19 with TRBJ2-1; D gene unclear. There are 14 residues in the CDR3. Per germline, CDR1 LNHDA and CDR2 SQIVND (reference sequence). V gave up 3 bases and J gave up 0 bases, with 6 bases separating them. The CDR3 sequence is CASSILVSYNEQFF. In DNA form, the CDR3 reads TGTGCCAGTAGTATTCTAGTCTCCTACAATGAGCAGTTCTTC.

V gene TRBV7-3 combines with J gene TRBJ2-1; 8 positions agree with TRBD2. The last part of the DNA fits TRBJ2-5 better; the J call may be wrong. Germline CDR1 is SGHTA and CDR2 is FQGTGA. The CDR3 spans 13 residues. The chain's CDR3 is CASSLGLVGTQYF. CDR3 bases: TGTGCCAGCAGCTTGGGACTAGTGGGGACCCAGTACTTC.

This clonotype was seen a handful of times. The CDR3 loop reads CSVEKSPGYEQYF. The CDR3 coding sequence is TGCAGCGTTGAAAAGTCCCCGGGCTACGAGCAGTACTTC. The chain joins TRBV29-1 to TRBJ2-7; no reliable D call. There are 13 residues in the CDR3. The germline V gene encodes CDR1 SQVTM and CDR2 ANQGSEA. V lost 2 bases, J lost 3 bases, and 11 bases lay in between.

The rearrangement joins TRBV25-1 to TRBJ2-3; D call uncertain. The V and J ends lost 11 bases and 3 bases respectively, with 12 bases between them. This CDR3 contains 12 residues. The germline gives CDR1 MGHDK, CDR2 SYGVNS. The CDR3 is CASAGRTDTQYF. CDR3 in DNA: TGTGCCTCTGCAGGTCGTACAGATACGCAGTATTTT.

This clonotype showed up many times. The chain carries TRBV24-1 and TRBJ2-1; D is possibly TRBD2 (6 bases). V lost 3 bases to trimming and J lost 6 bases, with 23 bases between them. The germline V gene encodes CDR1 KGHDR and CDR2 SFDVKD. This CDR3 contains 18 residues. The CDR3 DNA reads as TGTGCCACCAGTGATATGACCCCGGGGGTGATGGACCCCAATGAGCAGTTCTTC. Translating it yields CATSDMTPGVMDPNEQFF.

V gene TRBV9 combines with J gene TRBJ2-7; 12 nucleotides align to TRBD2. Germline V gene data show CDR1 as SGDLS and CDR2 as YYNGEE. Losses at the gene ends were 0 bases for V and 3 bases for J; bases not matched to a gene: 1. The CDR3 totals 15 residues. CDR3 sequence: CASSVAGLAGYEQYF. CDR3 coding DNA: TGTGCCAGCAGCGTAGCGGGACTAGCGGGCTACGAGCAGTACTTC.

This chain links TRBV24-1 with TRBJ2-1; 12 bases agree with TRBD1. The CDR3 runs 17 residues. Germline V lookup: CDR1 KGHDR, CDR2 SFDVKD. V gave up 8 bases and J gave up 3 bases; unmatched junction bases: 10. In DNA form, the CDR3 reads TGTGCCACCATGGGACAGGGGGCAGGGACTTACTACAATGAGCAGTTCTTC. Translated: CATMGQGAGTYYNEQFF.

This clonotype was picked up many times. The gene calls are TRBV20-1 and TRBJ2-3; no clear D gene. Germline CDR1 and CDR2: DFQATT and SNEGSKA (reference sequence). The ends were cut back, 5 bases at V and 3 bases at J, with 12 bases in the middle. The CDR3 is 13 amino acids. CDR3 in amino acids: CSADPFRTDTQYF. The CDR3 region has the DNA TGCAGTGCTGACCCGTTCAGAACAGATACGCAGTATTTT.

The table lists this clonotype with a few counts. This sequence joins TRBV19 and TRBJ1-1; 10 bases line up with TRBD1. With V trimmed by 8 bases and J by 1 base, 4 bases remained unmatched. Per germline, CDR1 LNHDA and CDR2 SQIVND (reference sequence). The CDR3 length is 14 residues. CDR3 sequence (DNA): TGTGCCAGTGGATGGACAGGGGGGAACACTGAAGCTTTCTTT. It encodes CASGWTGGNTEAFF.

Ten or more counts support this clonotype. The rearrangement joins TRBV6-5 to TRBJ2-5, with a tentative D call TRBD2 (6 bases). Germline V gene data show CDR1 as MNHEY and CDR2 as SVGAGI. The CDR3 has 14 amino acids. Trimming took off 2 bases at V and 2 bases at J, with 9 bases between the two ends. The CDR3 DNA reads TGTGCCAGCAGTTACGGGAGGTTTCAAGAGACCCAGTACTTC. The encoded protein is CASSYGRFQETQYF.

The chain joins TRBV28 to TRBJ1-5, with D maybe TRBD1 (6 bases). The CDR3 totals 19 residues. Between the trimmed V and J ends, which lost 5 bases and 0 bases, there was a span of 23 bases. CDR1 and CDR2 from the germline V gene are MDHEN and SYDVKM. CDR3 loop: CASSPPVDSTSYSNQPQHF. In DNA, the CDR3 is TGTGCCAGCAGTCCTCCGGTGGACAGCACAAGCTATAGCAATCAGCCCCAGCATTTT.

The chain uses TRBV29-1 and TRBJ2-1, with TRBD1 matching 7 bases. The CDR3 covers 15 residues. CDR1 is SQVTM, CDR2 ANQGSEA, per germline. V shed 0 bases and J 5 bases; nucleotides not matched to a gene: 7. The CDR3 DNA follows: TGCAGCGTTGAAGATAGTCGACAGGGTAACAATGAGCAGTTCTTC. Residues: CSVEDSRQGNNEQFF.

This clonotype has ten or more counts. The J gene is TRBJ1-2, the V gene TRBV6-2 or TRBV6-3; 7 nucleotides match TRBD1. Germline CDR1 and CDR2: MNHEY and SVGEGT. CDR3 length: 14 residues. V shed 6 bases, J shed 0 bases, and the junction held 4 bases outside the gene matches. The CDR3 region is CASSDRATNYGYTF. As DNA, the CDR3 is TGTGCCAGCAGCGACAGGGCAACTAACTATGGCTACACCTTC.